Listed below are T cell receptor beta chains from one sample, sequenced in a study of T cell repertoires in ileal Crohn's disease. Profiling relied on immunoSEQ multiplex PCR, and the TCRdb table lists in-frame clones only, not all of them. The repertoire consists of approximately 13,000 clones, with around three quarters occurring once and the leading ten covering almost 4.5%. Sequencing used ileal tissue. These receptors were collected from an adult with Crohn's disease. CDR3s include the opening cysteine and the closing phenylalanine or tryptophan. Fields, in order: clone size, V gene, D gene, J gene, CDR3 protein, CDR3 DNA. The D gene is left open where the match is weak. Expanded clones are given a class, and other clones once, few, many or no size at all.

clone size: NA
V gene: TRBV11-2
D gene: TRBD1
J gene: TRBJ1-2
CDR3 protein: CASSPSRDSSYGYTF
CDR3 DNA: TGTGCCAGCAGCCCGTCCCGGGACAGCTCCTATGGCTACACCTTC

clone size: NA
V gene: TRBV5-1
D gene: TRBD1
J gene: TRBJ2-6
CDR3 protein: CASRPRTGGPGANVLTF
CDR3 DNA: TGCGCCAGCAGGCCCAGGACAGGGGGCCCTGGGGCCAACGTCCTGACTTTC

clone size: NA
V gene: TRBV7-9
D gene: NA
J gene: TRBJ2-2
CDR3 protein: CASSLETSTGELFF
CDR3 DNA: TGTGCCAGCAGCTTGGAGACTAGTACCGGGGAGCTGTTTTTT

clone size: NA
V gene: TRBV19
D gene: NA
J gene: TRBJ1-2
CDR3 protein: CASSTTGRTPGGYTF
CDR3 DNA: TGTGCCAGTAGTACCACAGGGCGGACTCCTGGTGGCTACACCTTC

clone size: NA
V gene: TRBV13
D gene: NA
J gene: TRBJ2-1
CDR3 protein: CASSLQGNEQFF
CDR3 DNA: TGTGCCAGCAGCCTCCAGGGTAATGAGCAGTTCTTC

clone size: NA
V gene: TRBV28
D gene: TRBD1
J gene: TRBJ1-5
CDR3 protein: CASWTGGESNQPQHF
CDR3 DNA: TGTGCCTCGTGGACAGGGGGCGAGAGCAATCAGCCCCAGCATTTT

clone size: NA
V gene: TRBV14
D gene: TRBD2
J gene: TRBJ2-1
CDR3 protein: CASSQGPGGLAARGEQFF
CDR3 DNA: TGTGCCAGCAGCCAAGGCCCGGGAGGACTAGCAGCTAGAGGTGAGCAGTTCTTC

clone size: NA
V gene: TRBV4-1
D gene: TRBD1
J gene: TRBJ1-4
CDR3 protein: CASSQKDRVGATNEKLFF
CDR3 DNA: TGCGCCAGCAGCCAAAAGGACAGGGTGGGTGCAACTAATGAAAAACTGTTTTTT

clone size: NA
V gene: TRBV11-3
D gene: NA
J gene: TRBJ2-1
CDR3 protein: CASSLGGPNEQFF
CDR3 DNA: TGTGCCAGCAGCTTAGGTGGCCCCAATGAGCAGTTCTTC

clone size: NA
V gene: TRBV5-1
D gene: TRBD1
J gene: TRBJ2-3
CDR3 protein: CASSLYRGGTDTQYF
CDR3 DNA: TGCGCCAGCAGCTTGTACAGGGGTGGCACAGATACGCAGTATTTT

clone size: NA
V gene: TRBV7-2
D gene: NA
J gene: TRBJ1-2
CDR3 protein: CASSLQGFGYTF
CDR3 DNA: TGTGCCAGCAGCTTACAGGGCTTTGGCTACACCTTC

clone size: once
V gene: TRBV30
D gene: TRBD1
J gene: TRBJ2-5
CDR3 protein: CAWSVPGGTQYF
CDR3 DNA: TGTGCCTGGAGTGTACCAGGGGGGACCCAGTACTTC

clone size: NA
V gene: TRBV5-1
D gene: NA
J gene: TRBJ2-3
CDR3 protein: CASSLAGMQTDTQYF
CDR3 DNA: TGCGCCAGCAGCTTGGCGGGGATGCAAACAGATACGCAGTATTTT

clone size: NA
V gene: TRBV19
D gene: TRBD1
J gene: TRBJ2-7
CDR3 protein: CASQDRGYEQYF
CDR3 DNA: TGTGCCAGCCAGGACAGGGGGTACGAGCAGTACTTC

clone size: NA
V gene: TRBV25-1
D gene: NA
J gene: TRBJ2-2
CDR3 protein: CASSYSSNTGELFF
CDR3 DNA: TGTGCCAGCAGTTACAGTTCGAACACCGGGGAGCTGTTTTTT

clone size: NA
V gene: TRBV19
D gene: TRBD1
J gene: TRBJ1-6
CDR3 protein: CASSGNRGSPLHF
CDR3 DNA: TGTGCCAGTAGTGGAAACAGGGGTTCACCCCTCCACTTT

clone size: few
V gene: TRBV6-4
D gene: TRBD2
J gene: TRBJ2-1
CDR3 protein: CARLSGGAVHDEQFF
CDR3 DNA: TGTGCCAGACTTAGCGGGGGGGCGGTACACGATGAGCAGTTCTTC

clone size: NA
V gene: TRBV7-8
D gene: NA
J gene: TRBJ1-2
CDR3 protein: CASSSRTDATLGYTF
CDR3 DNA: TGTGCCAGCAGCTCAAGGACAGATGCCACTTTAGGCTACACCTTC

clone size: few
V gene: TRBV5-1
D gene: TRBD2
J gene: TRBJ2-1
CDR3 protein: CASSGPKTSSGGIYNEQFF
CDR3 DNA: TGCGCCAGCAGCGGGCCGAAAACCTCTAGCGGGGGAATCTACAATGAGCAGTTCTTC

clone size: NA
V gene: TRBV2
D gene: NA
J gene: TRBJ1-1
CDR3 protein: CASSGQGNTEAFF
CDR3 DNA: TGTGCCAGCAGTGGCCAGGGAAACACTGAAGCTTTCTTT

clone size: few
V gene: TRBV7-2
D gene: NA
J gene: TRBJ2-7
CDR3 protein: CASSLQTGTTFYEQYF
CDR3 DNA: TGTGCCAGCAGCTTACAAACCGGGACAACCTTCTACGAGCAGTACTTC

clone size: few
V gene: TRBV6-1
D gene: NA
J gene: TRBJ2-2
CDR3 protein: CASSGLGELFF
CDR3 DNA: TGTGCCAGCAGTGGTCTCGGGGAGCTGTTTTTT

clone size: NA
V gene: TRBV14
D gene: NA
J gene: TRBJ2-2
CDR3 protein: CASSPVYAGELFF
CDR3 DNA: TGTGCCAGCAGCCCAGTTTACGCCGGGGAGCTGTTTTTT

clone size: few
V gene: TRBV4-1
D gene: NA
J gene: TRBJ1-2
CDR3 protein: CASSQDSGYTHYGYTF
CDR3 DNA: TGCGCCAGCAGCCAAGATTCGGGATACACCCACTATGGCTACACCTTC

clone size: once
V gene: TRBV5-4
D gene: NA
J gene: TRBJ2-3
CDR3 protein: CASSEYSMVSSTDTQYF
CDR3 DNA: TGTGCCAGCAGCGAATACTCTATGGTATCTAGCACAGATACGCAGTATTTT

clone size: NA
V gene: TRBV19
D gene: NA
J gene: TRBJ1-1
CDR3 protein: CASSIGPRAAEAFF
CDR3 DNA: TGTGCCAGTAGTATAGGCCCCAGGGCGGCTGAAGCTTTCTTT

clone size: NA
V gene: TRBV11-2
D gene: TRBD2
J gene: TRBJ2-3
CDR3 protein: CASSPGLAGRTDTQYF
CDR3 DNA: TGTGCCAGCAGCCCCGGACTAGCGGGGCGTACAGATACGCAGTATTTT

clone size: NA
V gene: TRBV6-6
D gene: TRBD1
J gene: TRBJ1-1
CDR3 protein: CASSYVGTGNTEAFF
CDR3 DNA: TGTGCCAGCAGTTACGTTGGGACAGGGAACACTGAAGCTTTCTTT

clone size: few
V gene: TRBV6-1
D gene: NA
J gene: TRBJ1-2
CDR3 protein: CASSWTTLSYGYTF
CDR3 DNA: TGTGCCAGCAGCTGGACAACCTTATCATATGGCTACACCTTC

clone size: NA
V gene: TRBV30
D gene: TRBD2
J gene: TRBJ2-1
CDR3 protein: CARSGGAGNEQFF
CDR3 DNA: TGTGCCAGAAGCGGGGGGGCGGGCAATGAGCAGTTCTTC

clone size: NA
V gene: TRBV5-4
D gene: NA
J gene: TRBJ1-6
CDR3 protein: CASSTPETGQNSPLHF
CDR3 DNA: TGTGCCAGCAGCACCCCGGAAACAGGACAGAATTCACCCCTCCACTTT

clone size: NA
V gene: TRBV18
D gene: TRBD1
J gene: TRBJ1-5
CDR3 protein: CASSPRTGGLSNQPQHF
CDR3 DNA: TGTGCCAGCTCACCCAGGACAGGGGGCTTGAGCAATCAGCCCCAGCATTTT

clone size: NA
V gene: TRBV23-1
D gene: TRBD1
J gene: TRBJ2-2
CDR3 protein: CASSPWDRANTGELFF
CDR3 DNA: TGCGCCAGCAGTCCCTGGGACAGGGCCAACACCGGGGAGCTGTTTTTT

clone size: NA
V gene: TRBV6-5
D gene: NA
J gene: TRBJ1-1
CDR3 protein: CASRNGQNTEAFF
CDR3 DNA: TGTGCCAGCAGGAATGGCCAGAACACTGAAGCTTTCTTT

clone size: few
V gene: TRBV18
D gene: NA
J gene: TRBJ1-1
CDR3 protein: CASSLGLNTEAFF
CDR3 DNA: TGTGCCAGCTCCCTAGGCCTGAACACTGAAGCTTTCTTT

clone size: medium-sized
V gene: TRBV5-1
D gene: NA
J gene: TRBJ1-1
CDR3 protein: CASSTDLKVAEAFF
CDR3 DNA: TGCGCCAGCAGCACAGACCTAAAGGTCGCTGAAGCTTTCTTT

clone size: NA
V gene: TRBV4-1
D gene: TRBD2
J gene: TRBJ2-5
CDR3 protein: CASSQILAGGTTSETQYF
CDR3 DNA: TGCGCCAGCAGCCAAATACTAGCGGGGGGCACGACATCGGAGACCCAGTACTTC

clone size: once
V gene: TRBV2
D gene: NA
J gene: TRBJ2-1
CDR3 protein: CASSDQGYNEQFF
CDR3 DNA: TGTGCCAGCAGTGATCAGGGCTACAATGAGCAGTTCTTC

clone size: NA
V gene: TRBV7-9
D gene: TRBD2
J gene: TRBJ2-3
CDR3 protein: CASSPSQAGGFTDTQYF
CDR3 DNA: TGTGCCAGCAGCCCCTCGCAAGCGGGGGGGTTCACAGATACGCAGTATTTT

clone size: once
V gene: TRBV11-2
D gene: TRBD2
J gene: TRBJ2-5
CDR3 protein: CASSPGLAGGWSETQYF
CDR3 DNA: TGTGCCAGCAGCCCGGGACTAGCGGGGGGATGGAGTGAGACCCAGTACTTC

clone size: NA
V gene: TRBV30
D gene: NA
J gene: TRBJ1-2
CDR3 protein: CAWSKGDKGRAGYTF
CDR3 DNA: TGTGCCTGGAGTAAAGGGGACAAGGGAAGGGCAGGCTACACCTTC

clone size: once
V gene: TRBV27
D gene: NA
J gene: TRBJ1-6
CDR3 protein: CASSFTAISYNSPLHF
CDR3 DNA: TGTGCCAGCAGTTTTACAGCTATCTCCTATAATTCACCCCTCCACTTT

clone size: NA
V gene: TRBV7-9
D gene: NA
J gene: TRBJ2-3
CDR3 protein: CASSHGQPRGGNTQYF
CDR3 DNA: TGTGCCAGCAGCCATGGACAGCCCCGAGGGGGAAATACGCAGTATTTT

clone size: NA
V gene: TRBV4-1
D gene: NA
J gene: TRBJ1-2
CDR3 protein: CASSQDQAGNYGYTF
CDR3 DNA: TGCGCCAGCAGCCAAGATCAAGCGGGAAACTATGGCTACACCTTC

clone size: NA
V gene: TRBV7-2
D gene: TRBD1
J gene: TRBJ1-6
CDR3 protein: CASSLLQGLGSPLHF
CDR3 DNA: TGTGCCAGCAGCTTATTACAGGGGCTGGGGTCACCCCTCCACTTT

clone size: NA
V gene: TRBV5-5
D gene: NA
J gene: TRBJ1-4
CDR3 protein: CASSPTQTFNEKLFF
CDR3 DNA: TGTGCCAGCAGCCCAACACAAACGTTTAATGAAAAACTGTTTTTT

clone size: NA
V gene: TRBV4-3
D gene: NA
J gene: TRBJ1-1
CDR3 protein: CASSQDWLSGGTEAFF
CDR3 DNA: TGCGCCAGCAGCCAAGATTGGCTGTCGGGGGGCACTGAAGCTTTCTTT

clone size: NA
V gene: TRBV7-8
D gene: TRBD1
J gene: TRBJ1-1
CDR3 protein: CASSLLGQGRTEAFF
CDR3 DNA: TGTGCCAGCAGCTTACTCGGACAGGGGAGGACTGAAGCTTTCTTT

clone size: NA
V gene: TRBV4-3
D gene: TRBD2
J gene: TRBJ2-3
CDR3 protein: CASSQEGLAGGHASTDTQYF
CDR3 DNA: TGCGCCAGCAGCCAAGAAGGACTAGCGGGGGGCCATGCTAGCACAGATACGCAGTATTTT

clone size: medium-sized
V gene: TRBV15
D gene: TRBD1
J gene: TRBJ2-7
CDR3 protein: CATSRDGTGAGEQYF
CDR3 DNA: TGTGCCACCAGCAGAGATGGGACAGGGGCTGGCGAGCAGTACTTC

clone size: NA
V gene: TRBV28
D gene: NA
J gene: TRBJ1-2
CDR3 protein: CASSSQSTGRQYGYTF
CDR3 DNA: TGTGCCAGCAGTTCCCAGAGTACAGGACGTCAGTATGGCTACACCTTC

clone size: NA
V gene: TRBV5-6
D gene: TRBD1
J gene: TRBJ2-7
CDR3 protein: CASSRGAGTGNREQYF
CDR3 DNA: TGTGCCAGCAGCAGGGGGGCCGGGACAGGGAATCGCGAGCAGTACTTC

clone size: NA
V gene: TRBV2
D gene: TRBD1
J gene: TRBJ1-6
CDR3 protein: CASSDFGTGNNSPLHF
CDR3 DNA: TGTGCCAGCAGTGATTTCGGGACAGGCAATAATTCACCCCTCCACTTT

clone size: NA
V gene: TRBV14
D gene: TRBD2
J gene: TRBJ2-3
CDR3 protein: CASSQALAGGDTQYF
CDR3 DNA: TGTGCCAGCAGCCAAGCTTTGGCGGGGGGAGATACGCAGTATTTT

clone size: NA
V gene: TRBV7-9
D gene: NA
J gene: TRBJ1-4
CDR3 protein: CASSRREKLFF
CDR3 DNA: TGTGCCAGCAGCCGCCGGGAAAAACTGTTTTTT